This section outlines one T cell receptor (beta chain) sequence together with its context. This sample is part of a study of blood T cell repertoires in COVID-19. The wider study: Sources were T cells, B-cell-depleted T cells, or PBMCs; the material itself was cDNA or gDNA.

Germline V CDR1 and CDR2: MNHEY, SVGEGT. CDR3 length: 17 amino acids. V trimming: 6 bases; J trimming: 3 bases; junction bases outside the gene matches: 13. Assay: immunoSEQ multiplex PCR; the TCRdb copy retains only in-frame clones and omits some. The sample has roughly 440,000 clones; 70% to 90% are singletons. This receptor was obtained from a woman aged 45-60 years with COVID-19, enrolled during active disease. The chain is built from TRBV6-2 or TRBV6-3 and TRBJ2-1; 8 bases agree with TRBD2. Sequenced sample: peripheral blood. CDR3 nucleotides: TGTGCCAGCAGCCCGGCGGGGGGCCCTTACCTCTACAATGAGCAGTTCTTC. This translates into CASSPAGGPYLYNEQFF.